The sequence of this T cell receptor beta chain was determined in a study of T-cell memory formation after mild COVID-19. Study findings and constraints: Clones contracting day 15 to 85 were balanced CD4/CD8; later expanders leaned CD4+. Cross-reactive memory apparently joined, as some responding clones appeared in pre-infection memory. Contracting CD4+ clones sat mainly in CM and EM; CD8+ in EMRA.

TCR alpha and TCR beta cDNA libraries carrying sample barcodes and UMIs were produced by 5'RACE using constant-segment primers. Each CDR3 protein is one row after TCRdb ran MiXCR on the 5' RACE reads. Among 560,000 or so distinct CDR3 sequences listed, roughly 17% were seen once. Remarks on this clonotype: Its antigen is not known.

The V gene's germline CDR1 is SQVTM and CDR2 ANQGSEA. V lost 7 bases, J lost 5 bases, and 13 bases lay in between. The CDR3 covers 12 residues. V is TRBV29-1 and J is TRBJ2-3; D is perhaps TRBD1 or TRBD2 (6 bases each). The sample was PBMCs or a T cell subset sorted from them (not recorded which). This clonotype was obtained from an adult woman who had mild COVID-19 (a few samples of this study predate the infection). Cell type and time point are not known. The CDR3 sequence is CSAQGGGDTQYF. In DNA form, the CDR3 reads TGCAGCGCACAGGGAGGAGGAGATACGCAGTATTTT.